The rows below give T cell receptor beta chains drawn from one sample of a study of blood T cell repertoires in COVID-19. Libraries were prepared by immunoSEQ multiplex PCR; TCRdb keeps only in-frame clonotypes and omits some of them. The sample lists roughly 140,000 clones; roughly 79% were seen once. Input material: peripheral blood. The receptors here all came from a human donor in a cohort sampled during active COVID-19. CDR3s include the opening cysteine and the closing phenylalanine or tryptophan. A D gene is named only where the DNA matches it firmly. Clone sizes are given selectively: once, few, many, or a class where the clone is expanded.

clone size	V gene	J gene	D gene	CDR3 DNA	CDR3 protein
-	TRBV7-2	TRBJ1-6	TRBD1	TGTGCCAGCAGCTCCGACAGGGTGTATTCACCCCTCCACTTT	CASSSDRVYSPLHF
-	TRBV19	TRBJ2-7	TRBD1	TGTGCCAGTAGTACCCCGGGACAGGGAGCCTACGAGCAGTACTTC	CASSTPGQGAYEQYF
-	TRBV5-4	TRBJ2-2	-	TGTGCCAGCAGTTACGGAAAGGGGGGGGCCGGGGAGCTGTTTTTT	CASSYGKGGAGELFF
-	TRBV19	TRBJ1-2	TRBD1	TGTGCCAGTAGTCCACAGGGGGTTGATGGCTACACCTTC	CASSPQGVDGYTF
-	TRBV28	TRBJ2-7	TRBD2	TGTGCCAGCAGTTTAGTGTCTAGCGGGAAGCAGTACTTC	CASSLVSSGKQYF
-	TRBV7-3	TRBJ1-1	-	TGTGCCAGCAGCTTAGACGGGGGGTACACTGAAGCTTTCTTT	CASSLDGGYTEAFF
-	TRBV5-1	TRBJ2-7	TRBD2	TGCGCCAGCAGCCTACAAACTCTAGCGGGAGGGCGCGGCGAGCAGTACTTC	CASSLQTLAGGRGEQYF
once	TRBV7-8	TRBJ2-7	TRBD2	TGTGCCAGCAGCCGACTAGCCGTCTACGAGCAGTACTTC	CASSRLAVYEQYF
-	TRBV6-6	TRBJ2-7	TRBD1	TGTGCCAGCACCCCGGACAGGGGTTCGGCCTACGAGCAGTACTTC	CASTPDRGSAYEQYF
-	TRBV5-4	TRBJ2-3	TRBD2	TGTGCCAGCAGCGACGGGAGGCTAGCCAGCACAGATACGCAGTATTTT	CASSDGRLASTDTQYF
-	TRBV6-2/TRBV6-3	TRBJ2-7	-	TGTGCCAGCAGTTATTCTTGGGAGAGCTCCTACGAGCAGTACTTC	CASSYSWESSYEQYF
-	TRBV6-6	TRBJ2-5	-	TGTGCCAGCAGTTACTCCGCCGACTGGAGCGGGACCCAGTACTTC	CASSYSADWSGTQYF
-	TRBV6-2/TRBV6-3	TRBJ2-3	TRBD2	TGTGCCAGCAGTGGGACTAGCGGGAATACAGATACGCAGTATTTT	CASSGTSGNTDTQYF
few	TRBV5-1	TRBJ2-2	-	TGCGCCAGCAGCAGTAGGGGGGACAGCAACACCGGGGAGCTGTTTTTT	CASSSRGDSNTGELFF
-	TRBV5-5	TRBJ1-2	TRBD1	TGTGCCAGCTTACTCTGGACAGGGGTGGGAGGCTACACCTTC	CASLLWTGVGGYTF
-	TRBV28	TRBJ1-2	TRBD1	TGTGCCAGCAGTTCCTCGGGACAGCCTAACTATGGCTACACCTTC	CASSSSGQPNYGYTF
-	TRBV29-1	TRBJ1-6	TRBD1	TGCAGCGTCGGAGGGACAGAGGGCTCACCCCTCCACTTT	CSVGGTEGSPLHF
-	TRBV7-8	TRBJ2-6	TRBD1	TGTGCCAGCAGTCCTACAGGGGCTGGGGCCAACGTCCTGACTTTC	CASSPTGAGANVLTF
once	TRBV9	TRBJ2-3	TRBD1	TGTGCCAGCAGCATACGGACAGGGGATACGCAGTATTTT	CASSIRTGDTQYF
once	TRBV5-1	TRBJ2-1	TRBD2	TGCGCCAGCAGCTTGCTAGCGGGAGAGGGTGAGCAGTTCTTC	CASSLLAGEGEQFF
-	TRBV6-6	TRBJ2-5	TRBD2	TGTGCCAGCAGTAAACTCGGGAGCGGGAAACAAGAGACCCAGTACTTC	CASSKLGSGKQETQYF
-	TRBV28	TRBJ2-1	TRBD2	TGTGCCAGCAGTCCCGGGGCGGGAGGGAGTGGCAATGAGCAGTTCTTC	CASSPGAGGSGNEQFF
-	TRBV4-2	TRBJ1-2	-	TGTGCCAGCAGCCAAGTGGGGGGGGCTAGGGATGGCTACACCTTC	CASSQVGGARDGYTF
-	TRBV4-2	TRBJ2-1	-	TGTGCCAGCAGCAACTTAGGGGTTTGGGATGAGCAGTTCTTC	CASSNLGVWDEQFF
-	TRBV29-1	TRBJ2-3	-	TGCAGCGTTGAAGAGTTACGGACAAATTGGGCAGATACGCAGTATTTT	CSVEELRTNWADTQYF
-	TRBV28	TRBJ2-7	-	TGTGCCAGTAGGGACACTACCTACGAGCAGTACTTC	CASRDTTYEQYF
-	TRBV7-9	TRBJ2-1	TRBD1	TGTGCCAGCAGCGAGGACAGGGCTAACAATGAGCAGTTCTTC	CASSEDRANNEQFF
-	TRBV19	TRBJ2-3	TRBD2	TGTGCCAGTAGTATAGGGGAGGGCCAGTCAGATACGCAGTATTTT	CASSIGEGQSDTQYF
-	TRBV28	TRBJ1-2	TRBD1	TGTGCCAGCAGACCGACAGGGGGGACCTATGGCTACACCTTC	CASRPTGGTYGYTF
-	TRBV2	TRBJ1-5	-	TGTGCCAGCAGTGACGGGGGTAGCAATCAGCCCCAGCATTTT	CASSDGGSNQPQHF
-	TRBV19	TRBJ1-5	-	TGTGCCAGTACCCCCGGGGCGGGAAGCATCATGCCCCAGCATTTT	CASTPGAGSIMPQHF
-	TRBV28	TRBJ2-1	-	TGTGCCAGCAGGTCCGGGACGGGGGCCTACAATGAGCAGTTCTTC	CASRSGTGAYNEQFF
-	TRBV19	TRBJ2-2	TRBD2	TGTGCCAGTAGCCTCTGGACTAGCGGGATCGGGGGGGAGCTGTTTTTT	CASSLWTSGIGGELFF
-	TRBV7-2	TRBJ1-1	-	TGTGCCAGCAGCTTAGGATCCGGGTACACTGAAGCTTTCTTT	CASSLGSGYTEAFF
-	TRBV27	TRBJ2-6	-	TGTGCCAGCAGTTTAAGCCCCTCAGGGACTGGGGCCAACGTCTTGACTTTC	CASSLSPSGTGANVLTF
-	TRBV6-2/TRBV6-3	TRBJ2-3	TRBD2	TGTGCCAGCAGCTCTAGAGGCGGGAGGGCCGTACGGGATACGCAGTATTTT	CASSSRGGRAVRDTQYF
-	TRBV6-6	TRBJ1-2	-	TGTGCCAGCAGTTACGCAGCCCGACAAGATGGCTACACCTTC	CASSYAARQDGYTF
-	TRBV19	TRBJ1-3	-	TGTGCCACCGGGTCCCTTGGCCTATCTGGAAACACCATATATTTT	CATGSLGLSGNTIYF
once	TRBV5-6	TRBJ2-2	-	TGTGCCAGCAGCTTGGTGGCAGGGGCCGCGAACACCGGGGAGCTGTTTTTT	CASSLVAGAANTGELFF
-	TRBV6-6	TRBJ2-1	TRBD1	TGTGCCAGCACATGGGACAGGGGCCGTTCTAAGCAGTTCTTC	CASTWDRGRSKQFF
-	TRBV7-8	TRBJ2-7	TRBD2	TGTGCCAGCAGTCCCCATCTAGCGGGGGTTGGAGAGCAGTACTTC	CASSPHLAGVGEQYF
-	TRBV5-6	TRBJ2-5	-	TGTGCCAGCAGCTCCAGAGAGACCCAGTACTTC	CASSSRETQYF
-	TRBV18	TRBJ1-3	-	TGTGCCAGCTCACCAGGTGTCAGGGGAGCAGGAAACACCATATATTTT	CASSPGVRGAGNTIYF
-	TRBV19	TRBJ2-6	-	TGTGCCAGTAGACCTGGGAGCTCTGGGGCCAACGTCCTGACTTTC	CASRPGSSGANVLTF
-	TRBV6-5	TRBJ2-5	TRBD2	TGTGCCAGCAGCTGGGGGGGTTATCAAGAGACCCAGTACTTC	CASSWGGYQETQYF
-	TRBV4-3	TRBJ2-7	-	TGCGCCAGCAGCCAAACGACATCCTACGAGCAGTACTTC	CASSQTTSYEQYF
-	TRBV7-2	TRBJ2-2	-	TGTGCCAGCAGCCCCCGGGGTGTTGGTCCGAACACCGGGGAGCTGTTTTTT	CASSPRGVGPNTGELFF
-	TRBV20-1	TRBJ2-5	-	TGCAGTGCTAGAGATCTCGAGGCCCAGTACTTC	CSARDLEAQYF
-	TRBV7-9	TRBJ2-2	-	TGTGCCAGCAGCGGTTACAGGGCCGGGGAGCTGTTTTTT	CASSGYRAGELFF
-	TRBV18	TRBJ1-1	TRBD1	TGTGCCAGCTCAACTCAGGGGGCGAACACTGAAGCTTTCTTT	CASSTQGANTEAFF
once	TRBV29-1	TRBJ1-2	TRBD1	TGCAGCGTTGTGGAACAATCATGGGGCAGGGGGACAAGTGGCTACACCTTC	CSVVEQSWGRGTSGYTF
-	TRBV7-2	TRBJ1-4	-	TGTGCCAGCAGCTTAGTAGAGGGGGGGCACCTAACGGGGAAACTGTTTTTT	CASSLVEGGHLTGKLFF
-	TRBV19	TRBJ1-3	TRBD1	TGTGCCAGTAGTACTCGGACAGGGGTATCTGGAAACACCATATATTTT	CASSTRTGVSGNTIYF
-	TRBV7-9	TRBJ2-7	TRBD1	TGTGCCAGCAGCCCGGACAGGACCTACGAGCAGTACTTC	CASSPDRTYEQYF
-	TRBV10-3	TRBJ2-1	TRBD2	TGTGCCATCAGCGGGACTAGCGGGAGGGAGGGTGAGCAGTTCTTC	CAISGTSGREGEQFF
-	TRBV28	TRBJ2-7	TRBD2	TGTGCCAGCATGGGGGGGCTAGCGGGCTCCTACGAGCAGTACTTC	CASMGGLAGSYEQYF
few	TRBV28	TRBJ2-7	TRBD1	TGTGCCAGCAGTTTATGGGGGACAGGGTCTTACGAGCAGTACTTC	CASSLWGTGSYEQYF
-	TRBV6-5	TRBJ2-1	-	TGTGCCAGCAGTTACTCGGCAAATCCCTTATACAATGAGCAGTTCTTC	CASSYSANPLYNEQFF
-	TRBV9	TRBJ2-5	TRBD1	TGTGCCAGCAGCGTATCTGAGGGACAGGGGTCGGAGACCCAGTACTTC	CASSVSEGQGSETQYF